The next 28 T cell receptor beta chains were all read from a single sample in a study of beta chain features in type 1 diabetes (dated by TCRdb to 2017 to 2018). Study-level results and caveats: Type 1 diabetes patients showed a moderate but significant shortening of TCRB CDR3 length in all four CD4+ subsets.

Library generation was performed with the immunoSEQ multiplex PCR assay. All of the isolated RNA was reverse transcribed with the High Capacity cDNA Reverse Transcription Kit, so expressed TCRB transcripts were sequenced. The table was pulled from immuneACCESS by TCRdb, which kept in-frame rearrangements only. Such tables lose some clones; where checked, under half of the loss comes from unresolved V genes, and the rest has no known cause. Recorded for this sample are roughly 400,000 clones; roughly a tenth of them occurred a single time. The ten largest clonotypes hold approximately 0.6% of the sample. These receptors have no known antigen. What was sequenced was central memory CD4+ T cells from blood. Source of these receptors: a man aged 25-45 years with type 1 diabetes.

This clone was detected a few times. This chain uses TRBV7-8 with TRBJ2-1, with 15 bases fitting TRBD2. CDR1 is SGHVS, CDR2 FQNEAQ, per germline. Trimming took 5 bases from V and 9 from J; bases not matched to a gene: 8. This CDR3 region has 16 residues. CDR3: CASSTRTSGRAGEQFF. CDR3 sequence (DNA): TGTGCCAGCAGCACACGGACTAGCGGGAGGGCCGGTGAGCAGTTCTTC. Full variable domain (remainder filled in from reference TRBV7-8 and TRBJ2-1): GAGVSQSPRYKVAKRGQDVALRCDPISGHVSLFWYQQALGQGPEFLTYFQNEAQLDKSGLPSDRFFAERPEGSVSTLKIQRTQQEDSAVYLCASSTRTSGRAGEQFFGPGTRLTVL.

This clone was picked up a small number of times. The J gene is TRBJ2-5, the V gene TRBV7-2, with TRBD1 matching 8 bases. Germline-derived CDR1 and CDR2 are SGHTA and FQGNSA. Trimming at V came to 8 bases and at J to 4 bases, leaving 3 bases not matched to a gene. The CDR3 totals 12 residues. For the CDR3, the DNA is TGTGCCAGCGATACAGGGGGAGAGACCCAGTACTTC. Amino acid sequence: CASDTGGETQYF. Together with reference TRBV7-2 and TRBJ2-5, the CDR3 gives the full variable domain: GAGVSQSPSNKVTEKGKDVELRCDPISGHTALYWYRQSLGQGLEFLIYFQGNSAPDKSGLPSDRFSAERTGGSVSTLTIQRTQQEDSAVYLCASDTGGETQYFGPGTRLLVL.

In its sample, this clone was seen a few times. CDR3 protein: CASSLIAGDGEQFF. The CDR3 region has the DNA TGTGCCAGCAGTTTAATAGCGGGAGATGGTGAGCAGTTCTTC. This chain connects TRBV6-1 to TRBJ2-1; 9 bases agree with TRBD2. V dropped 5 bases and J dropped 9; count of bases not matched to a gene: 8. CDR1 MNHNS and CDR2 SASEGT come from the germline V gene. This CDR3 region has 14 residues.

The rearrangement links TRBV27 to TRBJ1-6; possibly TRBD1 for D (6 bases). The CDR3 consists of 17 residues. Trimming cost V 6 bases and J 7 bases, with 22 bases left between them. Germline V gives CDR1 MNHEY, CDR2 SMNVEV (reference sequence). DNA of the CDR3: TGTGCCAGCAGCCAACGGGGAGGGGCAGGGGCGAATTCACCCCTCCACTTT. It specifies CASSQRGGAGANSPLHF.

This rearrangement joins TRBV29-1 to TRBJ2-5; 10 bases align to TRBD1. The CDR3 has 13 amino acids. Germline CDR1 SQVTM, CDR2 ANQGSEA. V gave up 7 bases and J gave up 4 bases; unmatched junction bases: 6. CDR3 sequence: CSADRGKRETQYF. The CDR3 region has the DNA TGCAGCGCGGACAGGGGGAAAAGAGAGACCCAGTACTTC.

This rearrangement joins TRBV9 to TRBJ2-3, with TRBD2 identical over 7 bases. Losses at the gene ends were 4 bases for V and 0 bases for J; bases not matched to a gene: 8. Germline assignment: CDR1 SGDLS and CDR2 YYNGEE. This CDR3 comprises 16 residues. The CDR3 region is CASSTERGTSTDTQYF. In DNA form, the CDR3 reads TGTGCCAGCAGCACTGAGCGGGGAACTAGCACAGATACGCAGTATTTT. The whole variable domain, remainder taken from reference TRBV9 and TRBJ2-3, is DSGVTQTPKHLITATGQRVTLRCSPRSGDLSVYWYQQSLDQGLQFLIQYYNGEERAKGNILERFSAQQFPDLHSELNLSSLELGDSALYFCASSTERGTSTDTQYFGPGTRLTVL.

The chain combines TRBV10-3 with TRBJ2-7, with TRBD2 identical over 11 bases. The CDR3 runs 16 residues. V lost 4 bases, J lost 6 bases, and 11 bases stayed unmatched. Germline CDR1 and CDR2: ENHRY and SYGVKD. The CDR3 protein is CAISGTSGSGGGEQYF. The CDR3 coding sequence is TGTGCCATCAGTGGAACTAGCGGGAGCGGGGGTGGCGAGCAGTACTTC.

The gene calls are TRBV27 and TRBJ2-7; 7 nucleotides agree with TRBD2. The trim removed 3 bases at V and 3 bases at J, leaving 8 bases unmatched. Germline V gene data show CDR1 as MNHEY and CDR2 as SMNVEV (reference sequence). CDR3 length equals 15 residues. CDR3 protein: CASSFKAGELYEQYF. The DNA of the CDR3 is TGTGCCAGCAGTTTTAAGGCGGGAGAACTCTACGAGCAGTACTTC.

This clone was counted only a few times. The rearrangement joins TRBV5-1 to TRBJ1-2; 9 bases are a match to TRBD1. This CDR3 contains 14 residues. Per the germline V gene, CDR1 is SGHRS and CDR2 is YFSETQ. V gave up 4 bases and J gave up 1 base; unmatched junction bases: 2. The CDR3 DNA follows: TGCGCCAGCAGCCCGGGACAGGGTAACTATGGCTACACCTTC. Amino acid sequence: CASSPGQGNYGYTF.

This clone has a handful of counts. Germline and junction disagree at one end, which may indicate a read error. V usage is TRBV6-5 and J usage is TRBJ2-3; 10 nucleotides agree with TRBD2. Germline loops: CDR1 MNHEY, CDR2 SVGAGI. The CDR3 has 15 amino acids. For the CDR3, the DNA is TGTGCCAGCAGTTTCCGGACTAGCGGCACCGATACGCAGTATTTT. Translated: CASSFRTSGTDTQYF.

This clone was seen more than once but under ten times. The gene calls are TRBV7-8 and TRBJ2-7; D is possibly TRBD1 or TRBD2 (6 bases each). CDR1 and CDR2 from the germline V gene are SGHVS and FQNEAQ. The CDR3 runs 14 residues. V shed 8 bases and J shed 0 bases, with 14 bases lying between them. CDR3 sequence (DNA): TGTGCCAGCGAGGGGGGAGCCAGCTCCTACGAGCAGTACTTC. Translation gives CASEGGASSYEQYF.

This clone was found a few times. The V and J genes are TRBV14 and TRBJ2-1; TRBD2 matches at 12 bases. Losses at the gene ends were 2 bases for V and 4 bases for J; bases not matched to a gene: 15. The CDR3 loop spans 20 amino acids. Germline-derived CDR1 and CDR2 are SGHDN and FVKESK. CDR3 bases: TGTGCCAGCAGCCAAACTTCTAGTATTGGGACTAGCGGGCCTTACAATGAGCAGTTCTTC. It encodes CASSQTSSIGTSGPYNEQFF. The whole variable domain, filled in from reference TRBV14 and TRBJ2-1, reads EAGVTQFPSHSVIEKGQTVTLRCDPISGHDNLYWYRRVMGKEIKFLLHFVKESKQDESGMPNNRFLAERTGGTYSTLKVQPAELEDSGVYFCASSQTSSIGTSGPYNEQFFGPGTRLTVL.

This clone showed up many times. This sequence joins TRBV7-9 and TRBJ1-2; perhaps TRBD1 as D (5 bases). Trimming pared 5 bases from V and 8 bases from J, leaving 9 bases between. From germline, CDR1 is SEHNR and CDR2 FQNEAQ (reference sequence). CDR3 length: 11 amino acids. CDR3 sequence reads: CASSLDRGYTF. CDR3 in DNA: TGTGCCAGCAGCCTTGACAGAGGCTACACCTTC.

This chain connects TRBV6-1 to TRBJ2-7, with 8 nucleotides matching TRBD2. Germline V gene sequence: CDR1 MNHNS, CDR2 SASEGT. CDR3 length equals 14 residues. The V segment lost 4 bases and the J segment 3 bases; nucleotides outside the gene matches: 5. CDR3 sequence reads: CASSGGRTHYEQYF. The CDR3, as DNA: TGTGCCAGCAGTGGCGGGAGGACACACTACGAGCAGTACTTC.

To note about this clone: Mismatch with germline at one junction end may stem from a read error. The chain couples TRBV11-2 to TRBJ1-2, with 10 nucleotides matching TRBD1. The CDR3 runs to 15 residues. Germline CDR1 reads SGHAT; CDR2 reads FQNNGV. Written as DNA, the CDR3 is TGTGCCAGCAGCGTAGAAGAGGGGGACAGGGGTGGCTACACCTTC. Translating it yields CASSVEEGDRGGYTF.

This chain connects TRBV5-4 to TRBJ2-7; 7 nucleotides agree with TRBD1. Germline-derived CDR1 and CDR2 are SGHNT and YYREEE (reference sequence). V was pared by 3 bases and J by 2 bases, with 8 bases of the junction left unmatched. The CDR3 consists of 15 residues. CDR3 coding DNA: TGTGCCAGCAGCTCGGTATGGGGACAGACCTACGAGCAGTACTTC. It encodes CASSSVWGQTYEQYF. Supplemented by reference TRBV5-4 and TRBJ2-7, the full variable domain reads ETGVTQSPTHLIKTRGQQVTLRCSSQSGHNTVSWYQQALGQGPQFIFQYYREEENGRGNFPPRFSGLQFPNYSSELNVNALELDDSALYLCASSSVWGQTYEQYFGPGTRLTVT.

This clone was recorded a few times. The chain couples TRBV6-6 to TRBJ1-2; 8 nucleotides agree with TRBD1. CDR1 is MNHNY and CDR2 is SVGAGI in the germline V gene (reference sequence). The CDR3 sequence is 14 residues long. The junction had 6 bases not matched to a gene; V was cut back by 5 bases and J by 4 bases. The CDR3 DNA reads as TGTGCCAGCAGTCGACAGGGGTCGGCCTATGGCTACACCTTC. Translation gives CASSRQGSAYGYTF.

The rearrangement links TRBV19 to TRBJ2-7; 10 bases line up with TRBD1. With 6 bases clipped from V and 4 bases from J, the junction kept 6 bases outside the gene matches. The CDR3 length is 14 residues. The germline V gene has CDR1 LNHDA and CDR2 SQIVND (reference sequence). CDR3 in DNA: TGTGCCAGTAGGGCCCGGGACAGGGGATACGAGCAGTACTTC. This sequence encodes CASRARDRGYEQYF.

The rearrangement uses TRBV27 and TRBJ2-1, with 7 bases matching TRBD2. V lost 2 bases to trimming and J lost 7 bases; unmatched junction nucleotides: 11. The CDR3 is made up of 16 amino acids. Germline V lookup: CDR1 MNHEY, CDR2 SMNVEV (reference sequence). The DNA for the CDR3 is TGTGCCAGCAGTTTACGGTGGGCGGGAGTAACAAATGAGCAGTTCTTC. Residues: CASSLRWAGVTNEQFF.

This clone was detected a few times. This could be a read error, since a much larger clone is one nucleotide away. Other nucleotide sequences from this sample produce the same CDR3. The chain uses TRBV7-9 and TRBJ2-3; D unresolved. The ends were cut back, 5 bases at V and 2 bases at J, with 5 bases in the middle. In germline, CDR1 is SEHNR, CDR2 FQNEAQ (reference sequence). This CDR3 spans 12 amino acids. In DNA form, the CDR3 reads TGTGCCAGCAGCCCAACCACAGATACGCAGTATTTT. Translating it yields CASSPTTDTQYF.

The chain uses TRBV5-1 and TRBJ2-2; no clear D gene. Germline-derived CDR1 and CDR2 are SGHRS and YFSETQ. V was shortened by 1 base and J by 5 bases, with 12 bases between the two germline ends. The CDR3 is 15 residues long. The CDR3, as DNA: TGCGCCAGCAGCTTGAATCCGACTGGTACCGGGGAGCTGTTTTTT. Protein product: CASSLNPTGTGELFF.

V usage is TRBV6-5 and J usage is TRBJ1-4; no clear D. Germline V gene data show CDR1 as MNHEY and CDR2 as SVGAGI. The V and J ends lost 6 bases and 1 base respectively, with 9 bases between them. The CDR3 loop spans 14 amino acids. Here the CDR3 reads CASRPSGTNEKLFF. The CDR3 DNA follows: TGTGCCAGCAGACCATCCGGAACTAATGAAAAACTGTTTTTT.

In this sample, this clone turned up many times. The chain recombines TRBV5-4 with TRBJ2-6; tentatively, D is TRBD1 (5 bases). Between the trimmed V and J ends, which lost 4 bases and 6 bases, there was a span of 17 bases. CDR1 and CDR2 (germline): SGHNT, YYREEE (reference sequence). This CDR3 spans 16 amino acids. This CDR3 reads CASSPTTAPMANVLTF. The CDR3 region has the DNA TGTGCCAGCAGCCCAACGACAGCCCCAATGGCCAACGTCCTGACTTTC.

The chain carries TRBV28 and TRBJ1-3; D call uncertain. V was cut by 6 bases and J by 7 bases, with 10 bases left in between. Germline V gives CDR1 MDHEN, CDR2 SYDVKM. CDR3 length equals 12 residues. The CDR3 loop is CASRAVGNTIYF. As DNA, the CDR3 is TGTGCCAGCAGGGCCGTTGGGAACACCATATATTTT.

At least ten counts were recorded for this clone. Different DNA sequences within this sample yield the same CDR3. The rearrangement joins TRBV5-1 to TRBJ2-7; TRBD2 matches 8 bases. CDR3 length: 16 amino acids. Per germline, CDR1 SGHRS and CDR2 YFSETQ. V lost 0 bases to trimming and J lost 0 bases; unmatched junction nucleotides: 5. CDR3 region: CASSLASGSPSYEQYF. Here the CDR3 DNA reads TGCGCCAGCAGCTTGGCCAGCGGGAGTCCCTCCTACGAGCAGTACTTC.

This clone was seen a handful of times. Its ends do not fully match the called genes, so a read error is possible. The V and J genes are TRBV7-9 and TRBJ1-2; no firm D call. CDR3 size: 15 residues. Germline CDR1 SEHNR, CDR2 FQNEAQ (reference sequence). CDR3 amino acids: CASSQAGPAADGYTF. In nucleotides, the CDR3 is TGCGCCAGCAGCCAAGCAGGACCGGCGGCTGATGGCTACACCTTC.

This clone was seen a handful of times. The rearrangement links TRBV28 to TRBJ2-2; 7 bases align to TRBD2. CDR3 length: 15 residues. Per the germline V gene, CDR1 is MDHEN and CDR2 is SYDVKM. V trimming: 5 bases; J trimming: 9 bases; junction bases outside the gene matches: 12. The CDR3 coding sequence is TGTGCCAGCAGTCTAGCGGACGAACACCGACGGGAGCTGTTTTTT. Protein: CASSLADEHRRELFF.

This clone has more than one count but fewer than ten. DNA for the CDR3: TGTGCCATGAGAGGCCTTGGGACTGAAGCTTTCTTT. Translated: CAMRGLGTEAFF. The genes are TRBV6-1 and TRBJ1-1; D call uncertain. Germline V lookup: CDR1 MNHNS, CDR2 SASEGT. The CDR3 is made up of 12 amino acids. Trimming left V 10 bases short and J 5 bases short, with 14 bases between.